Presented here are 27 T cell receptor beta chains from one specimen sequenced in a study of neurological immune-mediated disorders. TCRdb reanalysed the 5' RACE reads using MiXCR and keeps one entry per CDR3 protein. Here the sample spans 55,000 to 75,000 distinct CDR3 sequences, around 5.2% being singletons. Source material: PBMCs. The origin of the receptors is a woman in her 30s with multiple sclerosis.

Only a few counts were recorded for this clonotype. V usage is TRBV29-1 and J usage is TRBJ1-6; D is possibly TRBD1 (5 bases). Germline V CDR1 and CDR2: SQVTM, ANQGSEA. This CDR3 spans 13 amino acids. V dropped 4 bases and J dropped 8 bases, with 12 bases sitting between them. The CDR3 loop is CSVGMGGDSPLHF. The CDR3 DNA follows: TGCAGCGTTGGTATGGGGGGAGATTCACCCCTCCACTTT.

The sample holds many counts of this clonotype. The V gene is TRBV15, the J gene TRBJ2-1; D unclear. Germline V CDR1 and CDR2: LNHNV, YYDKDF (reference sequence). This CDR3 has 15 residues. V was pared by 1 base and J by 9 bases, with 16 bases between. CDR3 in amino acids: CATSRGYAPTGEQFF. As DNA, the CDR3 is TGTGCCACCAGCAGAGGATACGCCCCAACGGGTGAGCAGTTCTTC.

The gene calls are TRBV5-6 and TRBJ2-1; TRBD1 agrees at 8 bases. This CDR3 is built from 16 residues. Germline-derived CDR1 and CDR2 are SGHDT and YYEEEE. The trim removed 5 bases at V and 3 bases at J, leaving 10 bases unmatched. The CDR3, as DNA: TGTGCCAGCAGTTCTGACAGGGGTGAAGTCTACAATGAGCAGTTCTTC. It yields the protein CASSSDRGEVYNEQFF.

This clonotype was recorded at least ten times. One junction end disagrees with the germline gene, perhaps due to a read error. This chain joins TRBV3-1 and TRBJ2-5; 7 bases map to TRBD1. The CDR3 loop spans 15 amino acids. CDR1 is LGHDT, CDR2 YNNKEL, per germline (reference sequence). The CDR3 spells CASSEDPGTEETQYF. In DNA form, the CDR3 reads TGTGCCAGCAGCGAAGACCCCGGGACAGAAGAGACCCAGTACTTC.

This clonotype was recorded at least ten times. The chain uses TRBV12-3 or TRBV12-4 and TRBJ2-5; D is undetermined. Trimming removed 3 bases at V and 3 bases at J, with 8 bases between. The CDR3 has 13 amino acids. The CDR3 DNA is TGTGCCAGCAGTTTTGATACGGAAGAGACCCAGTACTTC. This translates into CASSFDTEETQYF.

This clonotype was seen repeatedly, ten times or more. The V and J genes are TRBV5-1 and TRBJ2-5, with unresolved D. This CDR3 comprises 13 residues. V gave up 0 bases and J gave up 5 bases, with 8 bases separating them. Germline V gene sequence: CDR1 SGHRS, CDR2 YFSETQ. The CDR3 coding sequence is TGCGCCAGCAGCTTGGATCCCCCGGAGACCCAGTACTTC. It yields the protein CASSLDPPETQYF.

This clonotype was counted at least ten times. As DNA, the CDR3 is TGCAGTGCCGAACAAGGAGATACGCAGTATTTT. This sequence encodes CSAEQGDTQYF. The rearrangement links TRBV20-1 to TRBJ2-3; no definite D call. Germline V gives CDR1 DFQATT, CDR2 SNEGSKA (reference sequence). The CDR3 totals 11 residues. The V gene lost 6 bases and the J gene lost 5 bases, with 9 bases spanning the gap.

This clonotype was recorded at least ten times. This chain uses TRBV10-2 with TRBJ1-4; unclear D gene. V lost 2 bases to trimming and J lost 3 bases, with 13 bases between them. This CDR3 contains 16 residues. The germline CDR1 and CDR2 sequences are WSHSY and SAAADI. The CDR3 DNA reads TGCGCCAGCAGTGAGGGACGAAACTCAGCTAATGAAAAACTGTTTTTT. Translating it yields CASSEGRNSANEKLFF.

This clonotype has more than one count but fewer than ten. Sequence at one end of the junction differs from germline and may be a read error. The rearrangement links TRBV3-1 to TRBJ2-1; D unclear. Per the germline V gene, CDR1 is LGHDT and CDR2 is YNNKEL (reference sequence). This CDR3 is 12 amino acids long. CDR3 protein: CASSQADSDRIF. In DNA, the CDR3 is TGTGCCAGCAGCCAAGCTGACTCGGATAGGATCTTC.

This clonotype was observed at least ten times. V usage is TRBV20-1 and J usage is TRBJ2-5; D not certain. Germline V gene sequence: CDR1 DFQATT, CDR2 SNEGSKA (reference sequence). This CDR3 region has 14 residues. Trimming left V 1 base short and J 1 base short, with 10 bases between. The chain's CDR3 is CSARVDPTQETQYF. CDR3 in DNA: TGCAGTGCTAGAGTGGACCCCACCCAAGAGACCCAGTACTTC.

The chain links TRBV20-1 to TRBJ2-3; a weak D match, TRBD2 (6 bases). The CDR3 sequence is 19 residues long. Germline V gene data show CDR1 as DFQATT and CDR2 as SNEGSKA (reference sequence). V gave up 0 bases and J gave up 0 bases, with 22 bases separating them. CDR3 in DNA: TGCAGTGCTAGAGATCGGTACTCAAGTGGGGGGACGAGCACAGATACGCAGTATTTT. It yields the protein CSARDRYSSGGTSTDTQYF.

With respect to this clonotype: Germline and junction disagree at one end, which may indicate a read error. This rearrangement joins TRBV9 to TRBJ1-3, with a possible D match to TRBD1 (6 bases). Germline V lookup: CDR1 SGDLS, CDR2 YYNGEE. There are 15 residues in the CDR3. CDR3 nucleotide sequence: TGTGCCAGCAGCGCACAGGGAAACTCTGGAAAAACCATATATTTT. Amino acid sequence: CASSAQGNSGKTIYF.

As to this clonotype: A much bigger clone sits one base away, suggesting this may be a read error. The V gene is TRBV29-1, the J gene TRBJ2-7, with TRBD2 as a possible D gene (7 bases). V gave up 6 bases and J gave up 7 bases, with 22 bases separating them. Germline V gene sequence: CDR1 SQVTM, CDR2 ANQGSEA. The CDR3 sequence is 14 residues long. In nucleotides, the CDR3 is TGCAGCGTCCTTCCTGGGGGGGGCCCCGAAGAGCAGTACTTC. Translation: CSVLPGGGPEEQYF.

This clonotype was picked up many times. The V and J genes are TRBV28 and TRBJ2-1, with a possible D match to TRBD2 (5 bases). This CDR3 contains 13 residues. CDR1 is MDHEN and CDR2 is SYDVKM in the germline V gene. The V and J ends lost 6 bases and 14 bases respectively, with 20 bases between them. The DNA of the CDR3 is TGTGCCAGCAGCAGAGACGGGATTTTGAGGGAGTTCTTC. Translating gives CASSRDGILREFF.

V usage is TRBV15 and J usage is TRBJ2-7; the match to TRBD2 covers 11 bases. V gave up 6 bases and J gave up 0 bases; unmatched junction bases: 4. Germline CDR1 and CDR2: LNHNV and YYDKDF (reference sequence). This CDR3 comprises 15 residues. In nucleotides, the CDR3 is TGTGCCACCAGTCCGACTAGCGGGGTCTCCTACGAGCAGTACTTC. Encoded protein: CATSPTSGVSYEQYF.

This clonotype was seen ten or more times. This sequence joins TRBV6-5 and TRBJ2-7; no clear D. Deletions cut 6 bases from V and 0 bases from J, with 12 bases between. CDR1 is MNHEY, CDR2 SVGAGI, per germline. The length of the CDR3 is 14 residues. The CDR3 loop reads CASRRTASSYEQYF. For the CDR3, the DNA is TGTGCCAGCAGAAGGACCGCTAGCTCCTACGAGCAGTACTTC.

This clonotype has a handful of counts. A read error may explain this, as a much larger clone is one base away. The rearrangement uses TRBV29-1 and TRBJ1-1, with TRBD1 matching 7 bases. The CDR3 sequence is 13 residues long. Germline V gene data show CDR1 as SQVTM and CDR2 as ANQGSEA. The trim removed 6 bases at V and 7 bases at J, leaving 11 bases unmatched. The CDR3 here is CSVQPKGAGEAFF. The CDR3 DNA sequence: TGCAGCGTACAGCCGAAGGGGGCTGGTGAAGCTTTCTTT.

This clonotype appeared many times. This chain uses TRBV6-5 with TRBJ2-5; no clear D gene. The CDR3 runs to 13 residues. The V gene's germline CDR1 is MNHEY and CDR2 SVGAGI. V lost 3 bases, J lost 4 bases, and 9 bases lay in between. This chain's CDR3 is CASSYLAGETQYF. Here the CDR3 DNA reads TGTGCCAGCAGTTATCTCGCAGGAGAGACCCAGTACTTC.

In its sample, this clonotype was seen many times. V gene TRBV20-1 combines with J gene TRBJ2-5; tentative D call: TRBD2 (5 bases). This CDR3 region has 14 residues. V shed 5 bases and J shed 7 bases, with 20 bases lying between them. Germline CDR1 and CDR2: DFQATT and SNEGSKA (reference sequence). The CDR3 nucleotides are TGCAGTGCTCCCCGCGGCAGCGGACGGGGGACCCAGTACTTC. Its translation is CSAPRGSGRGTQYF.

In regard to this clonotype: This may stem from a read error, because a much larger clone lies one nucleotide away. CDR3 DNA: TGTGCCATCAGTGCCGGTGGGACTAGAGGGGGTAATGAGCAGTTCTTC. Encoded protein: CAISAGGTRGGNEQFF. The chain couples TRBV10-3 to TRBJ2-1, with 8 positions matching TRBD2. Germline trimming cut 4 bases from V and 7 bases from J; bases unmatched to any gene: 12. The CDR3 covers 16 residues. CDR1 is ENHRY, CDR2 SYGVKD, per germline.

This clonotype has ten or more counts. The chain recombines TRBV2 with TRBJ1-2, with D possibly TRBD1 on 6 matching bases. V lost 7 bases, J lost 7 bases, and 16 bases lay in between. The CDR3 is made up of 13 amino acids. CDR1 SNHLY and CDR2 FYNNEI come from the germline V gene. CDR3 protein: CASTSYRVCGYTF. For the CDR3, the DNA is TGTGCCAGCACATCCTACAGGGTTTGTGGCTACACCTTC.

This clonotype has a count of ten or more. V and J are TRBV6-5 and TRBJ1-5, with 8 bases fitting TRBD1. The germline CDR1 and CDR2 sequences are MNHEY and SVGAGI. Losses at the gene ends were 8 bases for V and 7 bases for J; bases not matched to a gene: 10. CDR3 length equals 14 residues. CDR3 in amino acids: CASGRQGAGQPQHF. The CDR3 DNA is TGTGCCAGCGGACGGCAGGGGGCCGGGCAGCCCCAGCATTTT.

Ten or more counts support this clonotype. CDR3 amino acids: CATPVGIYEQYF. In DNA, the CDR3 is TGTGCCACCCCGGTTGGCATCTACGAGCAGTACTTC. The chain uses TRBV15 and TRBJ2-7, with no clear D. Germline V gene sequence: CDR1 LNHNV, CDR2 YYDKDF (reference sequence). The CDR3 is 12 residues long. Trimming cost V 8 bases and J 3 bases, with 11 bases left between them.

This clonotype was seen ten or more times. CDR3 amino acids: CASNLRESQYF. The CDR3 bases are TGTGCCAGCAATCTCAGGGAATCGCAGTATTTT. The V call is TRBV5-6, the J call TRBJ2-3; weak D call: TRBD1 (5 bases). In germline, CDR1 is SGHDT, CDR2 YYEEEE. The V end lost 6 bases, the J end lost 10 bases, and 12 bases lay between the germline ends. The CDR3 has 11 amino acids.

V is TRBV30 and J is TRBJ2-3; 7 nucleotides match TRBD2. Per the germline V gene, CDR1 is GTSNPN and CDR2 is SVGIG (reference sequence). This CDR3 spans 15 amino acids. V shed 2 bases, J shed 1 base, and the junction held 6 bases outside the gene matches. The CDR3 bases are TGTGCCTGGAGTTCCGGGGGGACTCGCACAGATACGCAGTATTTT. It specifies CAWSSGGTRTDTQYF.

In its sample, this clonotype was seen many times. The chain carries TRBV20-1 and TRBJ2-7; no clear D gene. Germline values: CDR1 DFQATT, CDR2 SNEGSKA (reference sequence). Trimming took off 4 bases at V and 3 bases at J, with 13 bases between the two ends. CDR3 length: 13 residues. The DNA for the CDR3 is TGCAGTGCTAATGACCCGTACATCTACGAGCAGTACTTC. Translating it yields CSANDPYIYEQYF.

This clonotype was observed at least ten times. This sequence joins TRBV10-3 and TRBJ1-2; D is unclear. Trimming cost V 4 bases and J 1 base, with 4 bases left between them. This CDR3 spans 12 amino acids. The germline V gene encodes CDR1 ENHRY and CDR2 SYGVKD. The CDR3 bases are TGTGCCATCAGTGGAGTTAACTATGGCTACACCTTC. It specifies CAISGVNYGYTF.